The 3 T cell receptor beta chains below come from one sample, sequenced in a study of T-cell memory formation after mild COVID-19. Each CDR3 protein gets one entry after TCRdb re-called the 5' RACE reads with MiXCR. The data contain roughly 250,000 distinct CDR3 sequences, about a sixth of them singletons. The sample taken for sequencing was PBMCs or a T cell subset sorted from them (not recorded which). The receptors here all came from a man between 18 and 29 years old who had mild COVID-19 (a few samples of this study predate the infection). Cell type and time point are not known.

J is TRBJ2-3 and V is TRBV6-5; 9 bases match TRBD1. After removal of 6 bases from V and 2 bases from J, the junction contained 6 bases not matched to a gene. The CDR3 loop spans 15 amino acids. Germline V lookup: CDR1 MNHEY, CDR2 SVGAGI. CDR3 in amino acids: CASSARDRDTDTQYF. The DNA for the CDR3 is TGTGCCAGCAGCGCTCGGGACAGGGACACAGATACGCAGTATTTT.

The rearrangement joins TRBV3-1 to TRBJ1-5, with D possibly being TRBD1 (5 bases). The germline V and J ends were trimmed by 0 bases and 5 bases, with 11 bases remaining between them. Germline loops: CDR1 LGHDT, CDR2 YNNKEL (reference sequence). The CDR3 has 15 amino acids. The CDR3 sequence is CASSQDAGLDQPQHF. The CDR3 DNA sequence: TGTGCCAGCAGCCAAGATGCAGGGCTGGATCAGCCCCAGCATTTT. The entire variable domain, with the rest obtained from reference TRBV3-1 and TRBJ1-5, is as follows: DTAVSQTPKYLVTQMGNDKSIKCEQNLGHDTMYWYKQDSKKFLKIMFSYNNKELIINETVPNRFSPKSPDKAHLNLHINSLELGDSAVYFCASSQDAGLDQPQHFGDGTRLSIL.

This clonotype was picked up many times. The chain has TRBV7-9 and TRBJ2-3; 9 bases agree with TRBD1. The V and J ends lost 5 bases and 6 bases, in that order; junction bases with no gene match: 9. The CDR3 sequence is 15 residues long. The germline V gene has CDR1 SEHNR and CDR2 FQNEAQ (reference sequence). The CDR3 sequence is CASSRRDREMDTQYF. As DNA, the CDR3 is TGTGCCAGCAGCCGCCGGGACAGGGAGATGGATACGCAGTATTTT.